This TCR beta chain was sequenced in a study of cytomegalovirus exposure and HLA in healthy donors. CDR1 is SEHNR and CDR2 is FQNEAQ in the germline V gene (reference sequence). V was shortened by 3 bases and J by 5 bases, with 10 bases between the two germline ends. The CDR3 totals 14 residues. As for this clone: The antigen remains undetermined.

Amplification used 60 Vbeta primers and 13 Jbeta primers. Only in-frame clones appear in the TCRdb table, and some are missing; sequencing was by immunoSEQ multiplex PCR. The data show some 150,000 clones, around 88% seen once. Whole-study results and caveats: In an earlier analysis, most TCR beta V segments were productive about 87% or about 30% of the time. Most observed TCR sequences were rare, whereas some public TCRs were detected in many donors. Most likely, a cluster of highly shared sequence variants arose as a sequencing artifact.

J is TRBJ1-4 and V is TRBV7-9; perhaps TRBD1 as D (6 bases). This TCR was sampled from a woman in her 30s in good health and CMV-seronegative. The sample comprised PBMCs. CDR3 DNA sequence: TGTGCCAGCAGCTTGAGTACAGGGAATGAAAAACTGTTTTTT. As protein: CASSLSTGNEKLFF.